This passage covers 5 T cell receptor beta chains from one sample sequenced in a study of post-analysis software for immune sequencing data. Unique molecular identifiers were built into the TCR beta cDNA libraries. TCRdb redid the calling of the PCR reads with MiXCR, one entry per CDR3 protein. The table lists around 500,000 distinct CDR3 sequences, approximately 34% of them singletons, with roughly 6% in the top ten. Findings and caveats of the study: With TRBV5-6, TRBV5-1 and TRBV20-1 included, about five TRBV segments were more frequent in patients than in controls.

Their recognized antigens are unknown. What was sequenced was blood. The receptors here all came from a girl aged 2-17 years with multiple sclerosis.

This clonotype was counted only a few times. This chain connects TRBV12-3 or TRBV12-4 to TRBJ2-1; 10 bases are shared with TRBD2. V lost 5 bases to trimming and J lost 5 bases; unmatched junction nucleotides: 6. The CDR3 consists of 15 residues. CDR3 residues: CASSPLGLADNEQFF. Written as DNA, the CDR3 is TGTGCCAGCAGTCCCCTTGGACTAGCGGACAATGAGCAGTTCTTC.

The chain combines TRBV29-1 with TRBJ2-2; tentatively, D is TRBD2 (6 bases). V was cut by 4 bases and J by 5 bases, with 14 bases left in between. CDR3 length: 14 amino acids. In germline, CDR1 is SQVTM, CDR2 ANQGSEA. The CDR3: CSVGSTSLTGELFF. In DNA form, the CDR3 reads TGCAGCGTTGGAAGCACTAGCCTTACCGGGGAGCTGTTTTTT.

The V gene is TRBV9, the J gene TRBJ2-3; no firm D call. This CDR3 has 17 amino acids. Germline CDR1 SGDLS, CDR2 YYNGEE. The V gene lost 0 bases and the J gene lost 2 bases, with 16 bases spanning the gap. As DNA, the CDR3 is TGTGCCAGCAGCGTAGCGATTAGACAAGTCAACACAGATACGCAGTATTTT. As protein: CASSVAIRQVNTDTQYF.

For the CDR3, the DNA is TGTGCCAGCAGCGCCAGAGGGGAGCGGGGGCGGGACGATGAGCAGTTCTTC. It yields the protein CASSARGERGRDDEQFF. The gene calls are TRBV9 and TRBJ2-1, with 8 bases aligning to TRBD2. The trim removed 3 bases at V and 8 bases at J, leaving 16 bases unmatched. Germline lookup yields CDR1 SGDLS and CDR2 YYNGEE. There are 17 residues in the CDR3. The full variable domain, in which reference TRBV9 and TRBJ2-1 provide the parts outside the CDR3, is DSGVTQTPKHLITATGQRVTLRCSPRSGDLSVYWYQQSLDQGLQFLIQYYNGEERAKGNILERFSAQQFPDLHSELNLSSLELGDSALYFCASSARGERGRDDEQFFGPGTRLTVL.

The rearrangement joins TRBV24-1 to TRBJ2-3, with D perhaps given as TRBD1 or TRBD2 (5 bases each). This CDR3 has 14 amino acids. Trimming stripped 6 bases from V and 4 bases from J, with 13 bases between. The germline CDR1 and CDR2 sequences are KGHDR and SFDVKD. CDR3 amino acids: CATSPGRTADTQYF. The CDR3 DNA follows: TGTGCCACCAGTCCGGGACGGACGGCAGATACGCAGTATTTT.